This T cell receptor (beta chain) was identified in a study of PD-L1 blockade in urothelial cancer. General study results and limits: By 3 weeks, tumor-associated blood clones had expanded more in durable-benefit patients.

Turning to this clone: Its antigen is not known.

PCRs each included synthetic TCR analog templates spiked in. The data were produced by immunoSEQ multiplex PCR, yet TCRdb's version contains in-frame clones alone and is incomplete. Of tens of thousands of clones listed, roughly 80% are singletons. Sample time point: pretreatment peripheral blood. J lost 1 base, V lost 5 bases, and 7 bases had no gene match. Germline CDR1 and CDR2: SGHAT and FQNNGV. The CDR3 has 15 residues. This receptor was taken from a man in his forties or fifties with urothelial cancer. This specimen consisted of PBMCs, obtained around atezolizumab (anti-PD-L1) treatment. This sequence joins TRBV11-2 and TRBJ1-1, with 7 bases that match TRBD1. The CDR3 reads CASSPGGWGNTEAFF. For the CDR3, the DNA is TGTGCCAGCAGCCCAGGGGGTTGGGGGAACACTGAAGCTTTCTTT. Using reference TRBV11-2 and TRBJ1-1 for the parts outside the CDR3, the full variable domain is EAGVAQSPRYKIIEKRQSVAFWCNPISGHATLYWYQQILGQGPKLLIQFQNNGVVDDSQLPKDRFSAERLKGVDSTLKIQPAKLEDSAVYLCASSPGGWGNTEAFFGQGTRLTVV.